This entry describes one T cell receptor (beta chain). J was trimmed by 4 bases and V by 6 bases; bases with no gene match: 7. Germline V lookup: CDR1 KGHSH, CDR2 LQKENI. CDR3 length: 15 amino acids. Separation from the roughly 690-subject first cohort characterized the roughly 120-subject validation cohort, to which the donors belonged. These data belong to a study of cytomegalovirus exposure and HLA in healthy donors. Here immunoSEQ multiplex PCR was the method, and the copy in TCRdb shows in-frame clones only, minus some. The sample yields over 250,000 clones, 87% seen once. The rearrangement joins TRBV18 to TRBJ2-7; TRBD1 matches 12 bases. Sequencing was carried out using PBMCs. This TCR was recovered from a woman younger than 45 in good health and CMV-seropositive. The CDR3 here is CASSLRDRGQYEQYF. CDR3 bases: TGTGCCAGCTCGCTCCGGGACAGGGGGCAGTACGAGCAGTACTTC.